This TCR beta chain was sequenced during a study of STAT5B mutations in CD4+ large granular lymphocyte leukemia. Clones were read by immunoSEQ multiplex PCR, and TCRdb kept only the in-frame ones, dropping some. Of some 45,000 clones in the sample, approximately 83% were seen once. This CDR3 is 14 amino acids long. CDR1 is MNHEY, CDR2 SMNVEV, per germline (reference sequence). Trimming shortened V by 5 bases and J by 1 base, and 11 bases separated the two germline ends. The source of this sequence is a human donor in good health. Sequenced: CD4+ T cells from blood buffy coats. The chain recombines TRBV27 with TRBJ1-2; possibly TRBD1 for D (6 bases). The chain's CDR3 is CASSQDRFNYGYTF. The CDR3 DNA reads TGTGCCAGCAGTCAAGACAGGTTTAACTATGGCTACACCTTC.